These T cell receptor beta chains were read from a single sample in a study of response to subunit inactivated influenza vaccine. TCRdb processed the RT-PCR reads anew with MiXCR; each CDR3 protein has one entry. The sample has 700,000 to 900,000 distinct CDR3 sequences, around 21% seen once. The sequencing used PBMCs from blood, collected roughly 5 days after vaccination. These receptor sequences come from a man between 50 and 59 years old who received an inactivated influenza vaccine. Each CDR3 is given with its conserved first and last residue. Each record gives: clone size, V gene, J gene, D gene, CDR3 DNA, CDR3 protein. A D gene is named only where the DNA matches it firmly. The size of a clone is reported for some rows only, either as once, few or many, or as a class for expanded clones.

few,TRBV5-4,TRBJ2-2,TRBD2,TGTGCCAGCAGCTTGCGAGCAGGGATGGCGGGAGGGCCTTTGGACGGGGAGCTGTTTTTT,CASSLRAGMAGGPLDGELFF
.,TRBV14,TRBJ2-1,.,TGTGCCAGCAGCCAAATGACCTACAATGAGCAGTTCTTC,CASSQMTYNEQFF
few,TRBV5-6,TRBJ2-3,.,TGTGCCAGCAGACCCGACCCCGGGCGGACAGATACGCAGTATTTT,CASRPDPGRTDTQYF
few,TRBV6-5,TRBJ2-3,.,TGTGCCAGCAGTTACACACCGCCGAGGGGTATCGGCACAGATACGCAGTATTTT,CASSYTPPRGIGTDTQYF
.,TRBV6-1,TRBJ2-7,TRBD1,TGTGCCAGCAGGAAACAGGGGGCGTCCCTCTACGAGCAGTACTTC,CASRKQGASLYEQYF
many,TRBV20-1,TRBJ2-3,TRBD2,TGCAGTGCTTCTAGCGGGAGTCTCGCCACAGATACGCAGTATTTT,CSASSGSLATDTQYF
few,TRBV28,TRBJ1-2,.,TGTGCCAGCTTCGAGTTTAAGGGGAACTATGGCTACACCTTC,CASFEFKGNYGYTF
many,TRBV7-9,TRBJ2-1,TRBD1,TGTGCCAGCAGCCCTGACAGGGGCGTCTACAATGAGCAGTTCTTC,CASSPDRGVYNEQFF
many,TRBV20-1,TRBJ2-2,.,TGCAGTGCTAGGGAGGGGTCAACCGGGGAGCTGTTTTTT,CSAREGSTGELFF
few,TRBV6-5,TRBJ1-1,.,TGTGCCAGCAGTTCGGTGAACTTTGGAGCTTTCTTT,CASSSVNFGAFF
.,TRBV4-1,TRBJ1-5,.,TGCGCCAGCAGCCAAGCCTTGGGACTAGGAGGACATAGCAATCAGCCCCAGCATTTT,CASSQALGLGGHSNQPQHF
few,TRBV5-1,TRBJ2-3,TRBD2,TGCGCCAGCAGCGGAGGGACTAGCGGGGGGGCCGGGACAGATACGCAGTATTTT,CASSGGTSGGAGTDTQYF
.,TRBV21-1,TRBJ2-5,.,TGTGCCAGCAGCGGAAAAGGACTAGCGGGACTCCAAGAGACCCAGTACTTC,CASSGKGLAGLQETQYF
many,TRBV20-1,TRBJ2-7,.,TGCAGTGCTAAAAGGAGACGGGAGCAGTACTTC,CSAKRRREQYF
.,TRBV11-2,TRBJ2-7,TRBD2,TGTGCCAGCAGCCAACCTGGAGCGGGAGGGCCCTTCTACGAGCAGTACTTC,CASSQPGAGGPFYEQYF
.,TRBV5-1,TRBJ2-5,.,TGCGCCAGCAGCCCGTCGCCGAGCGCCCAAGAGACCCAGTACTTC,CASSPSPSAQETQYF
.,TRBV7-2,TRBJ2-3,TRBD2,TGTGCCAGCAGCTCTAGCGGGCCGAGCACAGATACGCAGTATTTT,CASSSSGPSTDTQYF
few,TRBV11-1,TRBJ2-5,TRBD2,TGTGCCAGCAGCTTCCGCGCCAGCTCTAGCGGGGGAGAGACCCAGTACTTC,CASSFRASSSGGETQYF
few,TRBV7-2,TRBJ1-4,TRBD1,TGTGCCAGCAGCTTATTCACTTGGGACAGGGGTAATGAAAAACTGTTTTTT,CASSLFTWDRGNEKLFF
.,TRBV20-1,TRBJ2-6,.,TGCAGTGCCACACCCACTTCCGGGGCCAACGTCCTGACTTTC,CSATPTSGANVLTF
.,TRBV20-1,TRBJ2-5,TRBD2,TGCAGTGCTTACGGGGGGGGAGAGACCCAGTACTTC,CSAYGGGETQYF
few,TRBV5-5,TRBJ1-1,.,TGTGCCAGCAGCTTGGTTGGGGGGGCGCGGTCTGAAGCTTTCTTT,CASSLVGGARSEAFF
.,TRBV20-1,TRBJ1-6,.,TGCAGTGCTAGCAGGGCTGGCAATTCACCCCTCCACTTT,CSASRAGNSPLHF
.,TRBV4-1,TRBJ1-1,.,TGCGCCAGCAGCTTTCACTTGGGGACCGCAATTACTGAAGCTTTCTTT,CASSFHLGTAITEAFF
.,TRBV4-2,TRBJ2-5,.,TGTGCCAGCAGCCAAGGTAGCTGGGATCAAGAGACCCAGTACTTC,CASSQGSWDQETQYF
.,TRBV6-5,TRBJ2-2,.,TGTGCCAGCAGTTACGGGGGATTGAAGGGTTCCGGGGAGCTGTTTTTT,CASSYGGLKGSGELFF
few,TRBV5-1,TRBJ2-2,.,TGCGCCAGCAGCTTGCAGGGACCGAACACCGGGGAGCTGTTTTTT,CASSLQGPNTGELFF
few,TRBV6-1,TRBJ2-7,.,TGTGCCAGCAGTAGACGTCGGACGGTTCAAATTTACGAGCAGTACTTC,CASSRRRTVQIYEQYF
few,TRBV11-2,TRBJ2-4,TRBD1,TGTGCCAGCAGCTCCCCCGGGACAGGTCTAAACATTCAGTACTTC,CASSSPGTGLNIQYF
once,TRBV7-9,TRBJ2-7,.,TGTGCCAGCAGCTTAACGTCGACAGGAGGCGAGCAGTACTTC,CASSLTSTGGEQYF
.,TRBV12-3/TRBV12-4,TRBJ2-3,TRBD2,TGTGCCAGCAGTTTCTTGGGGGGGAGCATAGATACGCAGTATTTT,CASSFLGGSIDTQYF